These T cell receptor beta chains were read from a single sample in a study of technical replicates of blood from four donors. Sequenced by immunoSEQ multiplex PCR; TCRdb stores in-frame clones only, minus some. This sample has about 81,000 clones, with 95% to 97% found just once. The sample taken for sequencing was T cells isolated from PBMCs. These receptors were obtained from a human donor in good health. CDR3s include the opening cysteine and the closing phenylalanine or tryptophan.

J: TRBJ2-7
V: TRBV5-4
CDR3: CASTPGGTGDTEQYF

J: TRBJ2-7
V: TRBV7-9
CDR3: CASSNPGLRAPYEQYF

J: TRBJ2-2
V: TRBV28
CDR3: CASTRREGNTGELFF

J: TRBJ1-2
V: TRBV6-6
CDR3: CASSYDQSYGYTF

J: TRBJ1-3
V: TRBV13
CDR3: CASTWQETGGNTIYF

J: TRBJ2-7
V: TRBV5-1
CDR3: CASSLQRGYEQYF

J: TRBJ2-7
V: TRBV29-1
CDR3: CTRSGGPKPDEQYF

J: TRBJ2-2
V: TRBV2
CDR3: CASRPLAGGELFF

J: TRBJ2-7
V: TRBV29-1
CDR3: CSAGEGTTDEQYF

J: TRBJ1-1
V: TRBV19
CDR3: CASSIRQMNTEAFF

J: TRBJ1-2
V: TRBV7-9
CDR3: CASSWSTGELSGGYTF

J: TRBJ2-5
V: TRBV28
CDR3: CASSQGGRNRETQYF

J: TRBJ2-1
V: TRBV2
CDR3: CASSQGGNVYNEQFF

J: TRBJ1-5
V: TRBV15
CDR3: CATKRGGAGGLNQPQHF

J: TRBJ2-1
V: TRBV5-1
CDR3: CASSIAGPARNEQFF

J: TRBJ2-7
V: TRBV19
CDR3: CASSPGDDYEQYF

J: TRBJ1-3
V: TRBV30
CDR3: CAWRGLSGNTIYF

J: TRBJ2-7
V: TRBV27
CDR3: CASSSLRTGAEQYF

J: TRBJ1-1
V: TRBV4-1
CDR3: CASSQLTGTSRTEAFF

J: TRBJ1-6
V: TRBV7-2
CDR3: CASSIPGQGFSPLHF

J: TRBJ2-1
V: TRBV5-1
CDR3: CASSLLAGGTNEQFF

J: TRBJ2-2
V: TRBV9
CDR3: CASSERGGTGELFF

J: TRBJ2-5
V: TRBV5-1
CDR3: CASTTGTGKQETQYF

J: TRBJ1-1
V: TRBV6-1
CDR3: CASDRWGVTEAFF

J: TRBJ2-7
V: TRBV4-1
CDR3: CASSLTEGRLHEQYF

J: TRBJ1-5
V: TRBV10-1
CDR3: CAGHRRGSNQPQHF

J: TRBJ2-1
V: TRBV5-1
CDR3: CASSFRGDNEQFF

J: TRBJ2-1
V: TRBV21-1
CDR3: CASSAQVVAGVDGISYNEQFF

J: TRBJ2-1
V: TRBV19
CDR3: CASSTIAGSYNEQFF

J: TRBJ2-1
V: TRBV6-5
CDR3: CASSYSSGNNEQFF

J: TRBJ1-1
V: TRBV9
CDR3: CASSLTLNRGGNTEAFF

J: TRBJ2-7
V: TRBV11-2
CDR3: CASSLVAGAYEQYF

J: TRBJ1-4
V: TRBV25-1
CDR3: CASSEGTGWGTNEKLFF

J: TRBJ1-1
V: TRBV6-6
CDR3: CASSTGAEAFF

J: TRBJ2-1
V: TRBV25-1
CDR3: CASSELWARGNEQFF

J: TRBJ2-5
V: TRBV9
CDR3: CASSVGAGAETQYF

J: TRBJ2-3
V: TRBV15
CDR3: CATSNPTGKDTDTQYF

J: TRBJ1-2
V: TRBV5-1
CDR3: CASGPPRGTSGYTF

J: TRBJ1-2
V: TRBV5-1
CDR3: CASSVGTGLFYGYTF

J: TRBJ2-7
V: TRBV5-8
CDR3: CASTQQEPAYEQYF

J: TRBJ2-3
V: TRBV6-5
CDR3: CASRSLGQGTDTQYF

J: TRBJ2-2
V: TRBV7-8
CDR3: CASSPQGAYTGELFF